A selection of T cell receptor beta chains follows, all from one sample in a study of blood T cell repertoires in COVID-19. Only in-frame clones appear in the TCRdb table, and some are missing; sequencing was by immunoSEQ multiplex PCR. The sample gives about 190,000 clones, around 90% of which show up once; approximately 6.7% is in the top ten. Sequenced input: peripheral blood. The receptor source for this set is a man aged 40-55 years with acute or convalescent COVID-19. CDR3s include the opening cysteine and the closing phenylalanine or tryptophan. Fields, in order: D gene, CDR3 length, J gene, V gene, CDR3 DNA, CDR3 protein. D genes are given only for firm matches.

D: TRBD1; length: 16; J: TRBJ1-6; V: TRBV25-1; DNA: TGTGCCAGCAGTGGGGACAGGGGAGGTTATAATTCACCCCTCCACTTT; CDR3: CASSGDRGGYNSPLHF
D: TRBD1; length: 14; J: TRBJ1-5; V: TRBV30; DNA: TGTGCCTGGAGCCGAGGACAGGGATTACAGCCCCAGCATTTT; CDR3: CAWSRGQGLQPQHF
D: .; length: 15; J: TRBJ1-3; V: TRBV11-2; DNA: TGTGCCAGCAGCTTACTCTCGGTAGTCGGAAACACCATATATTTT; CDR3: CASSLLSVVGNTIYF
D: .; length: 17; J: TRBJ1-4; V: TRBV23-1; DNA: TGCGCCAGCAGTCAAGGCCAGGGGTTTTTGGCTAATGAAAAACTGTTTTTT; CDR3: CASSQGQGFLANEKLFF
D: TRBD2; length: 20; J: TRBJ2-3; V: TRBV11-2; DNA: TGTGCCAGCAGCTTAGAGGGGGCTACACTAGCGGGGTATCGCACAGATACGCAGTATTTT; CDR3: CASSLEGATLAGYRTDTQYF
D: TRBD1; length: 16; J: TRBJ1-3; V: TRBV28; DNA: TGTGCCAGCAGTCCCGGTTCGACAGGGACTGGAAACACCATATATTTT; CDR3: CASSPGSTGTGNTIYF
D: .; length: 15; J: TRBJ2-1; V: TRBV7-2; DNA: TGTGCCAGCGCCCCTAGTGGATTACGATACAATGAGCAGTTCTTC; CDR3: CASAPSGLRYNEQFF
D: .; length: 14; J: TRBJ1-5; V: TRBV4-1; DNA: TGCGCCAGCAGCCAAGCAACGGGGTATCAGCCCCAGCATTTT; CDR3: CASSQATGYQPQHF
D: .; length: 13; J: TRBJ1-2; V: TRBV28; DNA: TGTGCCAGCAGTTTATGGCAGGACTCAGGCTACACCTTC; CDR3: CASSLWQDSGYTF
D: TRBD1; length: 14; J: TRBJ2-7; V: TRBV29-1; DNA: TGCAGCGTTGTCCCCCGGGACAGCACCTACGAGCAGTACTTC; CDR3: CSVVPRDSTYEQYF